This passage covers 21 T cell receptor beta chains from one sample sequenced in a study of blood T cells in healthy people across ages. A sample-barcoded 5' primer and a J-beta primer mix were used in a second PCR of roughly 7 to 12 cycles. TCRdb ran MiXCR on the 5' RACE reads and lists one entry per CDR3 protein. The table has about 930,000 distinct CDR3 sequences, about 27% seen once; the top ten hold 10%. The data also belong to a second study, concerning T cells of mothers and their children.

What was sequenced was blood. These receptors all stem from a woman aged 40 to 55 in good health.

Note on this clonotype: A much bigger clone sits one base away, suggesting this may be a read error. The chain combines TRBV20-1 with TRBJ1-5; tentatively, D is TRBD1 (5 bases). The CDR3 spans 14 residues. Germline assignment: CDR1 DFQATT and CDR2 SNEGSKA (reference sequence). CDR3 nucleotides: TGCGGTGCTAGAGATCTTCGGGGGAATCAGCCCCAGCATTTT. Translated, it gives CGARDLRGNQPQHF.

This clonotype showed up just a few times. The rearrangement uses TRBV6-5 and TRBJ1-2; 7 bases are shared with TRBD1. V was clipped by 7 bases and J by 4 bases; unmatched bases: 9. The CDR3 runs to 14 residues. The germline V gene encodes CDR1 MNHEY and CDR2 SVGAGI. CDR3 residues: CASMRTGVSYGYTF. The CDR3 nucleotides are TGTGCCAGCATGCGGACAGGAGTCTCCTATGGCTACACCTTC.

The V gene is TRBV20-1, the J gene TRBJ2-1; 9 bases are a match to TRBD2. Trimming took 0 bases from V and 4 from J; bases not matched to a gene: 13. Germline V gene data show CDR1 as DFQATT and CDR2 as SNEGSKA (reference sequence). This CDR3 has 18 residues. The CDR3 sequence is CSARDRGAGGPVYNEQFF. The DNA for the CDR3 is TGCAGTGCTAGAGATCGCGGGGCGGGGGGGCCGGTTTACAATGAGCAGTTCTTC.

The chain employs TRBV14 and TRBJ1-2; perhaps TRBD1 as D (5 bases). The CDR3 has 12 residues. The V end was cut by 5 bases, the J end by 8 bases, with 12 bases between. CDR1 and CDR2 from the germline V gene are SGHDN and FVKESK. This CDR3 reads CASSSDSWGYTF. In DNA form, the CDR3 reads TGTGCCAGCAGCTCTGACAGTTGGGGCTACACCTTC.

Many counts were recorded for this clonotype. The chain combines TRBV10-3 with TRBJ1-1, with TRBD1 identical over 9 bases. Germline V gene lookup returns CDR1 ENHRY and CDR2 SYGVKD. The V and J ends lost 6 bases and 3 bases, in that order; junction bases with no gene match: 2. The CDR3 has 13 residues. The CDR3 loop is CAIRGQGDTEAFF. CDR3 nucleotides: TGTGCCATCAGGGGACAGGGAGACACTGAAGCTTTCTTT.

This clonotype appeared once. Given a much more abundant clone one base away, this may be a read error. The chain links TRBV6-6 to TRBJ2-4; no clear D gene. Germline CDR1 and CDR2: MNHNY and SVGAGI (reference sequence). The CDR3 is 13 amino acids. The CDR3 loop reads CASSYSTKNIQDF. The CDR3 DNA follows: TGTGCCAGCAGTTACTCGACCAAAAACATTCAGGACTTC.

In its sample, this clonotype was seen many times. This rearrangement joins TRBV7-6 to TRBJ2-7; perhaps TRBD2 as D (6 bases). This CDR3 contains 14 residues. Germline lookup yields CDR1 SGHVS and CDR2 FNYEAQ. V lost 1 base and J lost 5, with 12 bases in between. CDR3 sequence reads: CASSLGQGGNEQYF. The CDR3 DNA sequence: TGTGCCAGCAGCTTAGGGCAGGGAGGAAACGAGCAGTACTTC. The complete variable domain, with remaining parts taken from reference TRBV7-6 and TRBJ2-7, reads GAGVSQSPRYKVTKRGQDVALRCDPISGHVSLYWYRQALGQGPEFLTYFNYEAQQDKSGLPNDRFSAERPEGSISTLTIQRTEQRDSAMYRCASSLGQGGNEQYFGPGTRLTVT.

J is TRBJ2-1 and V is TRBV7-9; 11 bases match TRBD2. This CDR3 has 14 residues. Losses at the gene ends were 8 bases for V and 3 bases for J; bases not matched to a gene: 3. Looked up from germline, CDR1 is SEHNR and CDR2 is FQNEAQ (reference sequence). CDR3 in amino acids: CASLAGGYYNEQFF. In DNA form, the CDR3 reads TGTGCCAGCCTAGCGGGGGGCTACTACAATGAGCAGTTCTTC.

This clonotype was seen repeatedly, ten times or more. The J gene is TRBJ2-7, the V gene TRBV15, with D unclear. V gave up 4 bases and J gave up 0 bases, with 10 bases separating them. The germline V gene encodes CDR1 LNHNV and CDR2 YYDKDF (reference sequence). This CDR3 is 14 amino acids long. DNA of the CDR3: TGTGCCACCAGCAACGCCATAAGCTCCTACGAGCAGTACTTC. Translating gives CATSNAISSYEQYF.

This clonotype has at least ten counts. The CDR3 coding sequence is TGTGCCAGCAGTTTAATGTCAGCCCGGCATGGCTACACCTTC. It codes for CASSLMSARHGYTF. The chain combines TRBV12-3 or TRBV12-4 with TRBJ1-2; no clear D gene. V was clipped by 2 bases and J by 6 bases, with 13 bases between them. The CDR3 totals 14 residues.

This clonotype was counted ten times or more. The V and J genes are TRBV7-2 and TRBJ2-5; maybe TRBD2 (6 bases). Germline V gives CDR1 SGHTA, CDR2 FQGNSA. There are 13 residues in the CDR3. V was pared by 5 bases and J by 2 bases, with 9 bases between. The DNA for the CDR3 is TGTGCCAGCAGCCGGACTAATCAAGAGACCCAGTACTTC. Translation gives CASSRTNQETQYF.

Of note for this clonotype: This may arise from a read error, as a much more abundant clone is one base away. The V gene is TRBV10-3, the J gene TRBJ2-7; D is undetermined. The CDR3 totals 12 residues. V was cut by 10 bases and J by 0 bases, with 10 bases left in between. The germline V gene encodes CDR1 ENHRY and CDR2 SYGVKD. This chain's CDR3 is CASAASSYEQYF. The CDR3 DNA is TGTGCCAGCGCGGCCAGCTCCTACGAGCAGTACTTC.

In its sample, this clonotype was seen many times. The rearrangement links TRBV20-1 to TRBJ1-5; D might be TRBD1 (6 bases). From germline, CDR1 is DFQATT and CDR2 SNEGSKA (reference sequence). This CDR3 has 13 amino acids. V lost 6 bases and J lost 6, with 15 bases in between. The CDR3 coding sequence is TGCAGTGCGATAAGGGGGGTCGGTCAGCCCCAGCATTTT. Amino acid sequence: CSAIRGVGQPQHF.

In its sample, this clonotype was seen once. Relative to the germline gene, one junction end is altered; a read error may explain this. This rearrangement joins TRBV5-1 to TRBJ2-6; perhaps TRBD1 as D (5 bases). The CDR3 sequence is 17 residues long. From germline, CDR1 is SGHRS and CDR2 YFSETQ. CDR3 sequence (DNA): TGCGCCAGCGGCTTGGCTCTCAGAACCTCTGGGGCCAGCGTCCCGACTTTC. Its protein product is CASGLALRTSGASVPTF.

This clonotype was observed at least ten times. V and J are TRBV7-8 and TRBJ2-3; D is possibly TRBD1 (5 bases). Between the trimmed V and J ends, which lost 5 bases and 8 bases, there was a span of 17 bases. The CDR3 is made up of 14 amino acids. Germline V gene data show CDR1 as SGHVS and CDR2 as FQNEAQ. The CDR3 is CASSTRDLLGTQYF. CDR3 coding DNA: TGTGCCAGCAGCACCAGGGATCTGTTAGGTACGCAGTATTTT.

In nucleotides, the CDR3 is TGTGCCAGCAGCTCCCTAGGGACGGGGAACTATGGCTACACCTTC. Its protein is CASSSLGTGNYGYTF. The V and J genes are TRBV5-5 and TRBJ1-2, with D possibly TRBD1 on 5 matching bases. Trimming removed 3 bases from V and 2 bases from J, with 14 bases in between. The germline CDR1 and CDR2 sequences are SGHKS and YYEKEE (reference sequence). The CDR3 runs 15 residues.

The table lists this clonotype with a few counts. The rearrangement uses TRBV5-5 and TRBJ2-1, with TRBD1 matching over 9 bases. This CDR3 comprises 18 residues. The germline V gene has CDR1 SGHKS and CDR2 YYEKEE (reference sequence). Trimming removed 3 bases from V and 5 bases from J; junction bases left unmatched: 15. This CDR3 is CASSSPGQGIRYDNEQFF. The CDR3, as DNA: TGTGCCAGCAGCTCTCCGGGACAGGGTATCCGGTATGACAATGAGCAGTTCTTC.

This clonotype came up a few times. The chain is built from TRBV7-3 and TRBJ2-7; no firm D call. With 1 base removed from V and 5 bases from J, the gap between germline ends came to 9 bases. Germline CDR1 is SGHTA and CDR2 is FQGTGA. The CDR3 spans 13 residues. CDR3 sequence: CASSLSSGHEQYF. The DNA of the CDR3 is TGTGCCAGCAGCTTAAGTTCCGGGCACGAGCAGTACTTC.

V is TRBV19 and J is TRBJ1-2; 8 bases match TRBD1. The CDR3 totals 15 residues. The J segment lost 2 bases and the V segment lost 5 bases, leaving 7 bases of the junction unmatched. CDR1 LNHDA and CDR2 SQIVND come from the germline V gene (reference sequence). This CDR3 is CASSLAGGPNYGYTF. For the CDR3, the DNA is TGTGCCAGTAGTTTGGCAGGGGGCCCCAACTATGGCTACACCTTC.

V is TRBV5-5 and J is TRBJ2-5, with 7 positions matching TRBD2. The ends lost 0 bases at V and 11 bases at J; junction bases unmatched: 16. This CDR3 comprises 16 residues. Germline CDR1 reads SGHKS; CDR2 reads YYEKEE (reference sequence). This chain's CDR3 is CASSLDGGGSYNEQYF. The CDR3 DNA sequence: TGTGCCAGCAGCTTGGATGGGGGAGGGTCCTACAATGAGCAGTACTTC.

This clonotype was counted at least ten times. The CDR3 DNA follows: TGCAGCGTTGGGGGGACAGGGGGCAACGAGCAGTACTTC. Its translation: CSVGGTGGNEQYF. V is TRBV29-1 and J is TRBJ2-7, with TRBD1 matching 12 bases. Germline V gene data show CDR1 as SQVTM and CDR2 as ANQGSEA. Trimming removed 4 bases from V and 5 bases from J; junction bases left unmatched: 3. CDR3 size: 13 residues.